What follows is one T cell receptor beta chain and its context. The sample originates from a study of chemoradiotherapy in HPV16-positive cancers. Here immunoSEQ multiplex PCR was the method, and the copy in TCRdb shows in-frame clones only, minus some. Of approximately 12,000 clones listed, 50% to 75% were seen once; the top ten hold roughly a sixth. The TCR originated in a human donor with HPV-associated anogenital cancer. The sample was collected from a patient who underwent chemoradiotherapy.

The CDR3 DNA follows: TGTGCCAGCAGCTCAACTAGCGGGCAGTACAATGAGCAGTTCTTC. Amino acid sequence: CASSSTSGQYNEQFF. The rearrangement links TRBV7-2 to TRBJ2-1; 9 bases are shared with TRBD2. Germline loops: CDR1 SGHTA, CDR2 FQGNSA. The CDR3 sequence is 15 residues long. Trimming at V came to 4 bases and at J to 4 bases, leaving 5 bases not matched to a gene.